The text below deals with one TCR beta chain. As yet, its antigen is unknown. Looked up from germline, CDR1 is MNHNY and CDR2 is SVGAGI (reference sequence). Trimming pared 6 bases from V and 2 bases from J, leaving 8 bases between. The length of the CDR3 is 14 residues. This sample was included in a study of shared clonotypes between healthy human individuals. Turning to the study itself: Two female and a few male donors aged 18 to 49 were enrolled. There were three CD4 naive, three CD4 memory, two CD8 naive and one CD8 memory plates per donor.

Findings of the study overall: When naive CD4 clonotypes were compared across a few donors, about 4.8% were shared.

TCRdb's table, derived via immunoSEQ multiplex PCR, lists solely in-frame clones and lacks some. The repertoire consists of 2 million to 2.5 million clones, with approximately 95% occurring once and the leading ten covering roughly 0.13%. The chain uses TRBV6-6 and TRBJ2-6; D unclear. This sequence originates from a man between 18 and 29 years old in good health. Sequencing input: naive CD4+ T cells sorted from blood. Noted subset: CD45RA+ positively selected. DNA of the CDR3: TGTGCCAGCAGGGTGGTTCCTGGGGCCAACGTCCTGACTTTC. It yields the protein CASRVVPGANVLTF.